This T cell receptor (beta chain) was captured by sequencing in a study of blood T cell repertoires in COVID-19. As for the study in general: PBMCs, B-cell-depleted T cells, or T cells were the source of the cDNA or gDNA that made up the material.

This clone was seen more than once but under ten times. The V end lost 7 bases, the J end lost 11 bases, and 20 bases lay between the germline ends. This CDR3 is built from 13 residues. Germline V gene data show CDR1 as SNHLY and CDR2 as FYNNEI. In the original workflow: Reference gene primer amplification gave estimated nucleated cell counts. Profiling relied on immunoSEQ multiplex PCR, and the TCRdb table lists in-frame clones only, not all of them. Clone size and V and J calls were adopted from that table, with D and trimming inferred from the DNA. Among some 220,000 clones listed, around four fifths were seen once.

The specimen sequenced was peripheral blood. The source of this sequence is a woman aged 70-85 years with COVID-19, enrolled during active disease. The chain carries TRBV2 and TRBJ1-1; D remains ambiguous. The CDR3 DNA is TGTGCCAGCATCCCTTATGAGGGTAGTGCGGCTTTCTTT. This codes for CASIPYEGSAAFF.